Each of the 31 T cell receptor beta chains below was sequenced from the same sample in a study of human T cells and chemical hapten exposure. Single cDNA molecules in the library carried unique molecular identifiers attached during preparation. Using its own MiXCR run on the reads, TCRdb lists one record per CDR3 protein. The sample lists some 1,700 distinct CDR3 sequences, about 50% occurring once. Treatment reported: therapeutic diphenylcyclopropenone sensitization with weekly scalp DPC. The sequencing used whole blood, collected before DPC sensitization or 2, 6, or about 24 weeks after (not recorded which). Every receptor here comes from an adult with alopecia areata. Some clones in this sample may be carry-over from other donors' samples. This table probably holds off-target reads from a library built for another chain.

This rearrangement joins TRBV19 to TRBJ2-7, with a tentative D call TRBD2 (6 bases). Germline V gene lookup returns CDR1 LNHDA and CDR2 SQIVND (reference sequence). The CDR3 is 15 residues long. V lost 10 bases to trimming and J lost 3 bases, with 22 bases between them. The DNA of the CDR3 is TGTGCCATCCAAAAAACGGGGGAAAAGAGCTACGAGCAGTACTTC. Translating it yields CAIQKTGEKSYEQYF.

This chain links TRBV15 with TRBJ2-7; no definite D call. Trimming pared 3 bases from V and 0 bases from J, leaving 3 bases between. This CDR3 has 12 residues. Germline assignment: CDR1 LNHNV and CDR2 YYDKDF (reference sequence). CDR3 region: CATSRDSYEQYF. CDR3 DNA: TGTGCCACCAGCAGGGACTCCTACGAGCAGTACTTC.

As DNA, the CDR3 is TGTGCCAGCAGTCTGGACTCTGGGGCCAACGTCCTGACTTTC. Its protein is CASSLDSGANVLTF. The V and J genes are TRBV6-2 or TRBV6-3 and TRBJ2-6; the D is unclear. CDR3 length: 14 residues. V lost 5 bases to trimming and J lost 0 bases, with 5 bases between them. Germline CDR1 is MNHEY and CDR2 is SVGEGT.

CDR3 DNA sequence: TGTGCCAGCAGACCGGGACACATTTACGAGCAGTACTTC. It encodes CASRPGHIYEQYF. The chain joins TRBV28 to TRBJ2-7; D perhaps matches TRBD1 (6 bases). The CDR3 runs to 13 residues. V lost 6 bases and J 4 bases, leaving 13 bases between the germline ends. Germline-derived CDR1 and CDR2 are MDHEN and SYDVKM. Supplemented by reference TRBV28 and TRBJ2-7, the full variable domain reads DVKVTQSSRYLVKRTGEKVFLECVQDMDHENMFWYRQDPGLGLRLIYFSYDVKMKEKGDIPEGYSVSREKKERFSLILESASTNQTSMYLCASRPGHIYEQYFGPGTRLTVT.

This clonotype came up a few times. This chain connects TRBV27 to TRBJ2-3; TRBD2 might be the D (6 bases). CDR1 and CDR2 from the germline V gene are MNHEY and SMNVEV (reference sequence). V was cut by 2 bases and J by 0 bases, with 12 bases left in between. The CDR3 runs 16 residues. CDR3 nucleotides: TGTGCCAGCAGTTTAATGTTAGGGACTAGCACAGATACGCAGTATTTT. Translation gives CASSLMLGTSTDTQYF.

This clonotype has just a few counts. The rearrangement uses TRBV5-1 and TRBJ1-2, with TRBD1 identical over 8 bases. V was clipped by 3 bases and J by 3 bases; unmatched bases: 4. CDR3 length: 14 residues. Germline-derived CDR1 and CDR2 are SGHRS and YFSETQ. CDR3 DNA sequence: TGCGCCAGCAGCTCGGACAGGGTAGACTATGGCTACACCTTC. Protein: CASSSDRVDYGYTF.

The V call is TRBV9, the J call TRBJ2-2; D is undetermined. The CDR3 contains 13 residues. Trimming took 0 bases from V and 3 from J, leaving 3 bases between them. Germline assignment: CDR1 SGDLS and CDR2 YYNGEE. Here the CDR3 DNA reads TGTGCCAGCAGCGTAGTCGACACCGGGGAGCTGTTTTTT. Translating it yields CASSVVDTGELFF.

A few counts support this clonotype. The V call is TRBV19, the J call TRBJ2-7, with TRBD2 as a possible D gene (5 bases). Germline lookup yields CDR1 LNHDA and CDR2 SQIVND (reference sequence). This CDR3 has 15 amino acids. Trimming left V 4 bases short and J 2 bases short, with 15 bases between. For the CDR3, the DNA is TGTGCCAGTAGTACGGAGGCCAGGAATACCTACGAGCAGTACTTC. Translated: CASSTEARNTYEQYF.

Notes on this clonotype: One end of the junction does not line up with germline, which may come from a read error. The genes are TRBV7-7 and TRBJ2-1; D is perhaps TRBD1 (5 bases). In germline, CDR1 is SSHAT, CDR2 FNYEAQ (reference sequence). The CDR3 sequence is 16 residues long. CDR3 loop: CASSLGRTISYNEQFF. Written as DNA, the CDR3 is TGTGCTAGCAGCTTAGGACGGACAATCTCCTACAATGAGCAGTTCTTC.

The V and J genes are TRBV7-2 and TRBJ2-7; 8 bases are a match to TRBD2. Trimming took 8 bases from V and 6 from J; bases not matched to a gene: 12. The CDR3 is 14 amino acids. Germline V CDR1 and CDR2: SGHTA, FQGNSA. The CDR3 coding sequence is TGTGCCAGCGGAATGCCGGGACTAGGGTTCGAGCAGTACTTC. Its protein product is CASGMPGLGFEQYF.

This clonotype was observed a single time. The chain recombines TRBV27 with TRBJ1-5, with 8 bases matching TRBD1. In germline, CDR1 is MNHEY, CDR2 SMNVEV (reference sequence). With V trimmed by 5 bases and J by 5 bases, 8 bases remained unmatched. CDR3 length: 15 residues. The CDR3 sequence: CASSPGDRRDQPQHF. CDR3 in DNA: TGTGCCAGCAGTCCCGGGGACAGGCGCGATCAGCCCCAGCATTTT.

The genes are TRBV18 and TRBJ2-5; the D call may be TRBD1 or TRBD2 (5 bases each). Between the trimmed V and J ends, which lost 5 bases and 6 bases, there was a span of 19 bases. Looked up from germline, CDR1 is KGHSH and CDR2 is LQKENI. This CDR3 is built from 15 residues. CDR3 coding DNA: TGTGCCAGCTCATCGCCATTAGGGGAGAAGAAGACCCAGTACTTC. Residues: CASSSPLGEKKTQYF. Together with reference TRBV18 and TRBJ2-5, the CDR3 gives the full variable domain: NAGVMQNPRHLVRRRGQEARLRCSPMKGHSHVYWYRQLPEEGLKFMVYLQKENIIDESGMPKERFSAEFPKEGPSILRIQQVVRGDSAAYFCASSSPLGEKKTQYFGPGTRLLVL.

This sequence joins TRBV5-1 and TRBJ2-7, with D perhaps matching TRBD2 (5 bases). V shed 4 bases and J shed 5 bases, with 16 bases lying between them. CDR1 and CDR2 (germline): SGHRS, YFSETQ. CDR3 size: 14 residues. The CDR3 loop reads CASSLDSPLNEQYF. The CDR3 nucleotides are TGCGCCAGCAGCCTGGACTCTCCTCTTAACGAGCAGTACTTC.

CDR3 sequence (DNA): TGCGCCAGCAGCTTCACCTCCGGGACAGGCTTCTACGAGCAGTACTTC. This encodes CASSFTSGTGFYEQYF. This chain links TRBV5-1 with TRBJ2-7; 8 bases line up with TRBD1. J lost 3 bases, V lost 2 bases, and 10 bases had no gene match. CDR3 length: 16 residues. CDR1 SGHRS and CDR2 YFSETQ come from the germline V gene.

This rearrangement joins TRBV7-9 to TRBJ2-7; D perhaps matches TRBD1 (6 bases). Germline CDR1 is SEHNR and CDR2 is FQNEAQ (reference sequence). The V end lost 5 bases, the J end lost 3 bases, and 17 bases lay between the germline ends. CDR3 size: 15 residues. The CDR3 loop reads CASSPSGTRDYEQYF. The CDR3 bases are TGTGCCAGCAGCCCTTCCGGGACACGAGACTACGAGCAGTACTTC.

V is TRBV28 and J is TRBJ2-6; D is undetermined. Germline V gene sequence: CDR1 MDHEN, CDR2 SYDVKM. The CDR3 spans 16 residues. Trimming stripped 5 bases from V and 0 bases from J, with 11 bases between. Here the CDR3 reads CASSPHPASGANVLTF. CDR3 coding DNA: TGTGCCAGCAGTCCCCACCCGGCCTCTGGGGCCAACGTCCTGACTTTC.

The chain employs TRBV5-1 and TRBJ2-5; tentatively, D is TRBD1 (5 bases). Per germline, CDR1 SGHRS and CDR2 YFSETQ. The V end lost 0 bases, the J end lost 5 bases, and 11 bases lay between the germline ends. The CDR3 is made up of 14 amino acids. The CDR3 region has the DNA TGCGCCAGCAGCTTGGGAAAGGGGCGTGAGACCCAGTACTTC. This translates into CASSLGKGRETQYF. Variable domain in full (rest from reference TRBV5-1 and TRBJ2-5): KAGVTQTPRYLIKTRGQQVTLSCSPISGHRSVSWYQQTPGQGLQFLFEYFSETQRNKGNFPGRFSGRQFSNSRSEMNVSTLELGDSALYLCASSLGKGRETQYFGPGTRLLVL.

This clonotype has only a few counts. The chain has TRBV20-1 and TRBJ1-3; tentative D call: TRBD1 (5 bases). Germline V gene data show CDR1 as DFQATT and CDR2 as SNEGSKA (reference sequence). V dropped 5 bases and J dropped 0 bases, with 17 bases sitting between them. This CDR3 spans 16 amino acids. CDR3 sequence reads: CSASRDGELSGNTIYF. The CDR3 region has the DNA TGCAGTGCTTCCCGGGACGGTGAACTCTCTGGAAACACCATATATTTT.

This chain uses TRBV3-1 with TRBJ1-1, with D maybe TRBD1 (5 bases). The CDR3 spans 13 residues. The V end lost 5 bases, the J end lost 1 base, and 8 bases lay between the germline ends. Germline CDR1 and CDR2: LGHDT and YNNKEL (reference sequence). The CDR3 region has the DNA TGTGCCAGCAGCACCGGGGCGAACACTGAAGCTTTCTTT. Translated, it gives CASSTGANTEAFF.

This clonotype was observed a few times. The rearrangement joins TRBV20-1 to TRBJ2-5; perhaps TRBD2 as D (5 bases). From germline, CDR1 is DFQATT and CDR2 SNEGSKA (reference sequence). The CDR3 spans 14 residues. The CDR3 loop reads CSAGPSSFQETQYF. DNA of the CDR3: TGCAGCGCAGGCCCTAGCTCCTTCCAAGAGACCCAGTACTTC.

The J gene is TRBJ1-6, the V gene TRBV6-6, with no clear D. The V end lost 8 bases, the J end lost 9 bases, and 8 bases lay between the germline ends. The CDR3 covers 11 residues. Per the germline V gene, CDR1 is MNHNY and CDR2 is SVGAGI (reference sequence). Here the CDR3 reads CASRERSPLHF. CDR3 coding DNA: TGTGCCAGCCGCGAGCGTTCACCCCTCCACTTT.

The chain combines TRBV6-2 or TRBV6-3 with TRBJ1-1; D remains ambiguous. Germline CDR1 MNHEY, CDR2 SVGEGT. Trimming cost V 6 bases and J 1 base, with 15 bases left between them. This CDR3 has 15 residues. This CDR3 is CASRSHPPTNTEAFF. CDR3 nucleotide sequence: TGTGCCAGCAGATCACACCCCCCAACGAACACTGAAGCTTTCTTT.

This clonotype was observed a handful of times. The gene calls are TRBV3-1 and TRBJ2-5; D is ambiguous. Deletions cut 0 bases from V and 7 bases from J, with 15 bases between. This CDR3 spans 15 amino acids. Germline CDR1 and CDR2: LGHDT and YNNKEL (reference sequence). The DNA for the CDR3 is TGTGCCAGCAGCCAAGATACTACACGTCCAGGGACCCAGTACTTC. Protein sequence: CASSQDTTRPGTQYF.

The V and J genes are TRBV5-4 and TRBJ2-7; either TRBD1 or TRBD2 may supply D (5 bases each). Germline V gene sequence: CDR1 SGHNT, CDR2 YYREEE (reference sequence). V lost 1 base to trimming and J lost 0 bases, with 11 bases between them. There are 15 residues in the CDR3. In DNA form, the CDR3 reads TGTGCCAGCAGCTTGCGGGGCCAGAGCTCCTACGAGCAGTACTTC. Protein sequence: CASSLRGQSSYEQYF.

The chain uses TRBV6-2 or TRBV6-3 and TRBJ2-7; possibly TRBD2 for D (5 bases). With 2 bases removed from V and 5 bases from J, the gap between germline ends came to 7 bases. Germline-derived CDR1 and CDR2 are MNHEY and SVGEGT. CDR3 length equals 12 residues. The CDR3: CASSYTGNEQYF. CDR3 nucleotides: TGTGCCAGCAGTTACACGGGGAACGAGCAGTACTTC.

The chain joins TRBV13 to TRBJ1-2; no firm D call. Germline V gene data show CDR1 as PRHDT and CDR2 as FYEKMQ (reference sequence). V was cut by 4 bases and J by 4 bases, with 13 bases left in between. This CDR3 has 14 amino acids. CDR3 in amino acids: CASSSRIAAYGYTF. In DNA, the CDR3 is TGTGCCAGCAGCTCAAGGATAGCCGCCTATGGCTACACCTTC.

The rearrangement joins TRBV27 to TRBJ2-7; D is possibly TRBD1 (5 bases). The CDR3 length is 13 residues. With 5 bases removed from V and 4 bases from J, the gap between germline ends came to 12 bases. Germline-derived CDR1 and CDR2 are MNHEY and SMNVEV (reference sequence). CDR3 nucleotide sequence: TGTGCCAGCAGTGGCGACAGTCGGTACGAGCAGTACTTC. It is translated as CASSGDSRYEQYF.

The chain combines TRBV5-1 with TRBJ2-3, with 13 positions matching TRBD2. V was clipped by 3 bases and J by 3 bases; unmatched bases: 7. Per germline, CDR1 SGHRS and CDR2 YFSETQ. This CDR3 spans 17 amino acids. The CDR3 protein is CASSSLTSGGATDTQYF. CDR3 DNA: TGCGCCAGCAGCTCCCTTACTAGCGGGGGGGCAACAGATACGCAGTATTTT.

This clonotype has only a few counts. The V call is TRBV29-1, the J call TRBJ2-7; D perhaps matches TRBD1 (6 bases). CDR1 SQVTM and CDR2 ANQGSEA come from the germline V gene. The CDR3 contains 13 residues. Between the trimmed V and J ends, which lost 4 bases and 0 bases, there was a span of 10 bases. Here the CDR3 DNA reads TGCAGCGTTGCCGGACAGAACTCCTACGAGCAGTACTTC. Its protein product is CSVAGQNSYEQYF.

The V call is TRBV14, the J call TRBJ1-1, with unresolved D. The CDR3 contains 16 residues. Germline lookup yields CDR1 SGHDN and CDR2 FVKESK. Trimming took 4 bases from V and 0 from J, leaving 15 bases between them. CDR3 loop: CASSLWLGVMNTEAFF. The DNA of the CDR3 is TGTGCCAGCAGCCTTTGGTTGGGCGTGATGAACACTGAAGCTTTCTTT.

This clonotype has more than one count but fewer than ten. The J gene is TRBJ2-1, the V gene TRBV7-6; no reliable D call. CDR3 length equals 13 residues. Germline V gives CDR1 SGHVS, CDR2 FNYEAQ. Trimming took off 0 bases at V and 16 bases at J, with 16 bases between the two ends. The CDR3 region has the DNA TGTGCCAGCAGCTTAGCTGTGTCAAGCTGGATTTTCTTC. It yields the protein CASSLAVSSWIFF.